This T cell receptor beta chain was captured in a study of shared clonotypes between healthy human individuals. The CDR3 runs 15 residues. Germline V gives CDR1 SGDLS, CDR2 YYNGEE. Trimming pared 3 bases from V and 2 bases from J, leaving 13 bases between. Overall study findings and caveats: Clonotype sharing among donors was thought likely to change with sequencing depth.

The table came from immunoSEQ multiplex PCR; TCRdb's copy has only in-frame clones and leaves some out. This sample yields under 1 million clones, of which roughly 96% are seen a single time; about 0.25% belongs to the top ten. Cells designated naive CD8 were CD45RO-negative and were positively selected for CCR7, with terminally differentiated effector memory CD45RA+ cells excluded. The study drew its donors from healthy HIV-negative adults without recent acute infections or vaccinations. A word on this clone: What it binds is not known.

The V call is TRBV9, the J call TRBJ2-3; a possible D gene is TRBD2 (5 bases). Material: naive CD8+ T cells sorted from blood. The origin of this receptor is a man aged 25-40 years in good health. The CDR3 is CASSAEGLPTDTQYF. Written as DNA, the CDR3 is TGTGCCAGCAGCGCCGAGGGCCTCCCCACAGATACGCAGTATTTT. The variable domain in full, with the rest retrieved from reference TRBV9 and TRBJ2-3, is DSGVTQTPKHLITATGQRVTLRCSPRSGDLSVYWYQQSLDQGLQFLIQYYNGEERAKGNILERFSAQQFPDLHSELNLSSLELGDSALYFCASSAEGLPTDTQYFGPGTRLTVL.